The clone carrying this TCR beta chain has a single count. No antigen is known for it. The entry originates in a study of shared clonotypes between healthy human individuals. Donation came from healthy HIV-negative adults that had no recent acute infections or vaccinations. Per germline, CDR1 MNHEY and CDR2 SMNVEV (reference sequence). Trimming removed 5 bases from V and 3 bases from J; junction bases left unmatched: 7. This CDR3 has 15 residues. Whole-study results and caveats: Deeper or shallower sequencing was expected to change how clonotypes are shared among donors.

Produced via immunoSEQ multiplex PCR; TCRdb's table is partial and in-frame only. The sample yields about 490,000 clones, more than 65% seen once. The sample taken for sequencing was PBMCs. The chain combines TRBV27 with TRBJ1-2; 9 bases are a match to TRBD1. The source of this sequence is a woman aged 40 to 50 in good health. Some clones in this sample may be carry-over from other donors' samples. CDR3 nucleotide sequence: TGTGCCAGCAGTCCCCGGACAGGGGCCTACTATGGCTACACCTTC. Protein product: CASSPRTGAYYGYTF.